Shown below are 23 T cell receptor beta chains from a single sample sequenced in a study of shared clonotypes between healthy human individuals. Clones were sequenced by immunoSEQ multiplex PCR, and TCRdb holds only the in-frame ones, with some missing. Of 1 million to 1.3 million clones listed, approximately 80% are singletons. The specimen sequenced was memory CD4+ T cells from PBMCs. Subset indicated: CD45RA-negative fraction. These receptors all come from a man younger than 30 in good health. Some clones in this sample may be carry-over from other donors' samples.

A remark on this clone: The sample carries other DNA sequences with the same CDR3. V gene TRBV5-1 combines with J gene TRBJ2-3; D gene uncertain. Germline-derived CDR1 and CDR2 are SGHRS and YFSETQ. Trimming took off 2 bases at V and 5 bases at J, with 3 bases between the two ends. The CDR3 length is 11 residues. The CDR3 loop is CASSLGDTQYF. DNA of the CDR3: TGCGCCAGCAGCTTAGGAGATACGCAGTATTTT.

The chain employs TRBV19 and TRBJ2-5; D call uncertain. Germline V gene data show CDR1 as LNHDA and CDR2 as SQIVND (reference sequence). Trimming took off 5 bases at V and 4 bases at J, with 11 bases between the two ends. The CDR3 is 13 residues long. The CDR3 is CASSFVDTETQYF. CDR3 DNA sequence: TGTGCCAGTAGTTTCGTGGATACAGAGACCCAGTACTTC.

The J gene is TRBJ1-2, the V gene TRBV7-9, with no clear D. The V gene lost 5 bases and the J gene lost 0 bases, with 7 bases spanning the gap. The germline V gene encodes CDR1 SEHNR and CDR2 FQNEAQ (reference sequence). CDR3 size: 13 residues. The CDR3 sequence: CASSPGANYGYTF. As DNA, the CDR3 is TGTGCCAGCAGCCCAGGAGCTAACTATGGCTACACCTTC.

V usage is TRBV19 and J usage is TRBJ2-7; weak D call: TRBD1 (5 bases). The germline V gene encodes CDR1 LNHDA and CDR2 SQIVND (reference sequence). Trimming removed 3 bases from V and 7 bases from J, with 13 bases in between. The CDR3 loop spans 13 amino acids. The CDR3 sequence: CASSIKGRREQYF. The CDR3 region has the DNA TGTGCCAGTAGTATTAAGGGGCGACGGGAGCAGTACTTC.

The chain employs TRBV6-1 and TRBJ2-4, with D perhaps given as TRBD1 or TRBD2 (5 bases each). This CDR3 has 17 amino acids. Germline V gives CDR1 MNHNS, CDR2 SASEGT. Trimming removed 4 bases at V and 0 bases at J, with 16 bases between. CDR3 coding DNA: TGTGCCAGCAGTGCAACATCGGTTGGGGGAGCCAAAAACATTCAGTACTTC. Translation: CASSATSVGGAKNIQYF.

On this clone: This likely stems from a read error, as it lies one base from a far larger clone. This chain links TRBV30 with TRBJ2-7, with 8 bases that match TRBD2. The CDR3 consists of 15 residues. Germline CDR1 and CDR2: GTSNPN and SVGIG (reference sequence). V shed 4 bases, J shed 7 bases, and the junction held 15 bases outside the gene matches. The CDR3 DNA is TGTGCCTGGATCCCCGGGACTAGGCCCGGTTCGGAGCAGTACTTC. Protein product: CAWIPGTRPGSEQYF.

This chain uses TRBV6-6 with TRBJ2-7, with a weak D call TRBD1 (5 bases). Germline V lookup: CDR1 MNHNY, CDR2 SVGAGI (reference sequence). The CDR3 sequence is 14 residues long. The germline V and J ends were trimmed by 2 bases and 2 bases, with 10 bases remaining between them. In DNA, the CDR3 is TGTGCCAGCAGTTACGACGGACAAACCTACGAGCAGTACTTC. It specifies CASSYDGQTYEQYF.

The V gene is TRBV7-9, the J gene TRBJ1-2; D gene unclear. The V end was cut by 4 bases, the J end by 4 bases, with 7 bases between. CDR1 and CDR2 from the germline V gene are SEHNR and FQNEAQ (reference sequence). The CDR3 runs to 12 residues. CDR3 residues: CASSSGAYGYTF. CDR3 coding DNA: TGTGCCAGCAGCTCCGGCGCCTATGGCTACACCTTC.

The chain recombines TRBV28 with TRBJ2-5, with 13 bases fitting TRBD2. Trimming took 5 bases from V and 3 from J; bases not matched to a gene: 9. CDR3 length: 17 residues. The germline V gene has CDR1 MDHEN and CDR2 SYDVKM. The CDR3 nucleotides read TGTGCCAGCAGTGAAACTAGCGGGAGGGCCGTAGAAGAGACCCAGTACTTC. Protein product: CASSETSGRAVEETQYF.

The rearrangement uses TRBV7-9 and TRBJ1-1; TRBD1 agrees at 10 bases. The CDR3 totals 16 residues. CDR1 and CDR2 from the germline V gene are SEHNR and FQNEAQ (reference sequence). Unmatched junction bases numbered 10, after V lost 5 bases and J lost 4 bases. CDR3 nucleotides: TGTGCCAGCAGCACACCGACAGGGGGCCTTGGCACTGAAGCTTTCTTT. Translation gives CASSTPTGGLGTEAFF.

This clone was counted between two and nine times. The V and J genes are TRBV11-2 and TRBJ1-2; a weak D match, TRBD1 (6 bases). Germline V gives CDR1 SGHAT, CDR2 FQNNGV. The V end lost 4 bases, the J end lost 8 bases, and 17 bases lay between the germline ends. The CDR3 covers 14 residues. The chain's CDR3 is CASSYAGAGGGYTF. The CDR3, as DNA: TGTGCCAGCAGCTATGCGGGGGCGGGCGGCGGCTACACCTTC.

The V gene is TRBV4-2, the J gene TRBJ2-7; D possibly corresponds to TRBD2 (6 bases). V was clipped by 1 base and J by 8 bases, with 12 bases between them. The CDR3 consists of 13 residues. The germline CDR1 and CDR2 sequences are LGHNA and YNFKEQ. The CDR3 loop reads CASSQAQGGQQYF. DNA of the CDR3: TGTGCCAGCAGCCAAGCCCAGGGAGGCCAGCAGTACTTC.

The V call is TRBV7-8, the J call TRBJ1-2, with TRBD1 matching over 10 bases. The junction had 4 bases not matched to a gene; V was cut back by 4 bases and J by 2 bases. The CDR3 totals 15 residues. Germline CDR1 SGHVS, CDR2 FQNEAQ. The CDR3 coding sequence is TGTGCCAGCAGCTCCCTGACAGGGGGCAACTATGGCTACACCTTC. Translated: CASSSLTGGNYGYTF. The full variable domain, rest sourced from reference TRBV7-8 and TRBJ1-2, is GAGVSQSPRYKVAKRGQDVALRCDPISGHVSLFWYQQALGQGPEFLTYFQNEAQLDKSGLPSDRFFAERPEGSVSTLKIQRTQQEDSAVYLCASSSLTGGNYGYTFGSGTRLTVV.

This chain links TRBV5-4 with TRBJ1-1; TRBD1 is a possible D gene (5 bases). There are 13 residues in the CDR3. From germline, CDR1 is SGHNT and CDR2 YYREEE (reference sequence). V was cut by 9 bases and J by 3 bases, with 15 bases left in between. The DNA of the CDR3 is TGTGCCACCCGGCGGGGGGGGTACACTGAAGCTTTCTTT. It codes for CATRRGGYTEAFF.

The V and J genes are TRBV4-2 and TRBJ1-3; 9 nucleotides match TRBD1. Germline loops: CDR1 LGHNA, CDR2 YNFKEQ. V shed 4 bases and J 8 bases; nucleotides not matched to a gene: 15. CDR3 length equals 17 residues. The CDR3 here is CASSRWGQGSQRDTIYF. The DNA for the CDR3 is TGTGCCAGCAGCCGATGGGGACAGGGCAGTCAGCGGGACACCATATATTTT.

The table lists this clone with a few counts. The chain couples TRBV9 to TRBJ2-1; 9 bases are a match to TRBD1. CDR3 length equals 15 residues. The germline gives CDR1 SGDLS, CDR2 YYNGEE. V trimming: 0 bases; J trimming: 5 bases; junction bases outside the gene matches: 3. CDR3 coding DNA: TGTGCCAGCAGCGTAGTAGGGACAGGGAACAATGAGCAGTTCTTC. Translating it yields CASSVVGTGNNEQFF.

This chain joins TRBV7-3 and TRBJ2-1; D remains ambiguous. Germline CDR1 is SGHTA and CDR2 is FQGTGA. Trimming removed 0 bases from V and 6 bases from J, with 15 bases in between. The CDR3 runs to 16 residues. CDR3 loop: CASSLTLTHRINEQFF. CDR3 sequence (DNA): TGTGCCAGCAGCTTAACGTTAACACACCGAATCAATGAGCAGTTCTTC.

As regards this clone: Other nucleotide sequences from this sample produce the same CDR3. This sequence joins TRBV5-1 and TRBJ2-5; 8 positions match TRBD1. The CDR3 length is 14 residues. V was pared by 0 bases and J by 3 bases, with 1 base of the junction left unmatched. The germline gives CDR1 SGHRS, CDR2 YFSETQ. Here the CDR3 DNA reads TGCGCCAGCAGCTTGGGGACAGGGAAAGAGACCCAGTACTTC. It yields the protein CASSLGTGKETQYF.

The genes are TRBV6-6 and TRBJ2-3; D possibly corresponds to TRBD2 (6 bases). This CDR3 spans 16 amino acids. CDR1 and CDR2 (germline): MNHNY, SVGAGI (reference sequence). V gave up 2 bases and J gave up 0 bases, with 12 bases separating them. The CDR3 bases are TGTGCCAGCAGTTACGAGGAGGGGACTAGCACAGATACGCAGTATTTT. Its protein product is CASSYEEGTSTDTQYF.

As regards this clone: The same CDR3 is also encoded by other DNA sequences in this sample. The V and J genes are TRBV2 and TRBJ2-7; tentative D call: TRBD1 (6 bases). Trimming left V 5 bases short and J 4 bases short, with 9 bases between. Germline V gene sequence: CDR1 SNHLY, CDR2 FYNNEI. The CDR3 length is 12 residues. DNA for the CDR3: TGTGCCAGCAGTCCCCAGGGGTACGAGCAGTACTTC. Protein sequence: CASSPQGYEQYF.

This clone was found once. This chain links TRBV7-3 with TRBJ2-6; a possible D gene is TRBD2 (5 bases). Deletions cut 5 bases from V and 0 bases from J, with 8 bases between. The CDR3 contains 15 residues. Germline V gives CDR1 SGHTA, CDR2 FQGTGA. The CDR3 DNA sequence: TGTGCCAGCAGCCCAGGAGGCTCTGGGGCCAACGTCCTGACTTTC. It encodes CASSPGGSGANVLTF.

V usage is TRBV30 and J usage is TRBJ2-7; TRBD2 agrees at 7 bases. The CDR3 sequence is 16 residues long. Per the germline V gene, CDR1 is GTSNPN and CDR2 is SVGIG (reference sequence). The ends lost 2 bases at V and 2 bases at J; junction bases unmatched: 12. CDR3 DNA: TGTGCCTGGAGTAGTTGCGACCAGCGGGGAACCTACGAGCAGTACTTC. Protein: CAWSSCDQRGTYEQYF.

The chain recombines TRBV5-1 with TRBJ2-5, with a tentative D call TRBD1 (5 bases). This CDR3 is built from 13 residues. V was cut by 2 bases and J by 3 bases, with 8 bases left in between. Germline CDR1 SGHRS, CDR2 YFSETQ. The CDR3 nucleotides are TGCGCCAGCAGCTTTAGGGGTGAAGAGACCCAGTACTTC. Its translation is CASSFRGEETQYF.